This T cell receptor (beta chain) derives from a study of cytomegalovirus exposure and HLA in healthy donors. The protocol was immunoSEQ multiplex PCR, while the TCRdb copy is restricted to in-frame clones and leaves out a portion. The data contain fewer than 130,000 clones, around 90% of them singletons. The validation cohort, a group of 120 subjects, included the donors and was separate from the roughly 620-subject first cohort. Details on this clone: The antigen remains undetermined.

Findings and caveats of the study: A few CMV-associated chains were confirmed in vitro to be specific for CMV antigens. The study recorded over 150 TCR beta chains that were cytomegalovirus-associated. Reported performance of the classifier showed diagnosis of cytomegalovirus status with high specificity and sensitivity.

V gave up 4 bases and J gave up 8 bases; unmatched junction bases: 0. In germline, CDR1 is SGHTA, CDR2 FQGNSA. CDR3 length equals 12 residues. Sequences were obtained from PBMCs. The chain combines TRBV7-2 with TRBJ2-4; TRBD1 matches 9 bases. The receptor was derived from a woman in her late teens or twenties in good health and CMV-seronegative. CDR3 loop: CASSWTGDIQYF. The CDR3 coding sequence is TGTGCCAGCAGCTGGACAGGGGACATTCAGTACTTC. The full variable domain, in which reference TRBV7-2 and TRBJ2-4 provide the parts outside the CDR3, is GAGVSQSPSNKVTEKGKDVELRCDPISGHTALYWYRQSLGQGLEFLIYFQGNSAPDKSGLPSDRFSAERTGGSVSTLTIQRTQQEDSAVYLCASSWTGDIQYFGAGTRLSVL.